One sample yielded the 23 T cell receptor beta chains listed below, sequenced in a study of T-cell memory formation after mild COVID-19. Each CDR3 protein is one row after TCRdb ran MiXCR on the 5' RACE reads. This sample has 100,000 to 150,000 distinct CDR3 sequences; 17% occur once, and the top ten carry roughly 5%. Input material: PBMCs or a T cell subset sorted from them (not recorded which). These receptors were collected from a man younger than 35 who had mild COVID-19 (a few samples of this study predate the infection). Cell type and time point are not known.

CDR3 nucleotides: TGTGCCAGCAGCCATGTCGGCGGAGAGCAGTTCTTC. Translating it yields CASSHVGGEQFF. The chain couples TRBV3-1 to TRBJ2-1; no clear D. Trimming took 3 bases from V and 10 from J, leaving 10 bases between them. The CDR3 covers 12 residues. CDR1 and CDR2 from the germline V gene are LGHDT and YNNKEL (reference sequence).

The CDR3: CASSLGPLTF. Written as DNA, the CDR3 is TGTGCCAGCAGTTTAGGACCTCTCACCTTC. This rearrangement joins TRBV6-6 to TRBJ1-2; D unclear. This CDR3 spans 10 amino acids. V lost 4 bases to trimming and J lost 13 bases, with 10 bases between them. Germline loops: CDR1 MNHNY, CDR2 SVGAGI (reference sequence).

The CDR3 DNA follows: TGTGCCAGCAGCTCCGGTGGGGGGTCGAACACCGGGGAGCTGTTTTTT. Its translation is CASSSGGGSNTGELFF. This chain joins TRBV7-9 and TRBJ2-2, with D perhaps matching TRBD2 (6 bases). V gave up 4 bases and J gave up 0 bases, with 12 bases separating them. In germline, CDR1 is SEHNR, CDR2 FQNEAQ (reference sequence). The CDR3 runs 16 residues.

This clonotype has a count of ten or more. The chain joins TRBV4-3 to TRBJ2-7, with 7 nucleotides matching TRBD2. Germline-derived CDR1 and CDR2 are LGHNA and YSLEER. The CDR3 has 14 residues. V shed 4 bases and J 4 bases; nucleotides not matched to a gene: 7. CDR3 sequence: CASSPSGEGYEQYF. The CDR3 DNA reads TGCGCCAGCAGCCCTAGCGGTGAAGGATACGAGCAGTACTTC.

The V call is TRBV7-9, the J call TRBJ2-3; 8 nucleotides match TRBD2. The CDR3 spans 16 residues. Germline V gene data show CDR1 as SEHNR and CDR2 as FQNEAQ (reference sequence). V was pared by 3 bases and J by 4 bases, with 9 bases of the junction left unmatched. CDR3 sequence (DNA): TGTGCCAGCAGCTTTGGGAATAGCGGGGCTTCAGATACGCAGTATTTT. It codes for CASSFGNSGASDTQYF. Full variable domain (outside the CDR3, taken from reference TRBV7-9 and TRBJ2-3): DTGVSQNPRHKITKRGQNVTFRCDPISEHNRLYWYRQTLGQGPEFLTYFQNEAQLEKSRLLSDRFSAERPKGSFSTLEIQRTEQGDSAMYLCASSFGNSGASDTQYFGPGTRLTVL.

This clonotype was counted between two and nine times. The chain recombines TRBV7-2 with TRBJ2-5, with 7 bases that match TRBD1. Germline V gene data show CDR1 as SGHTA and CDR2 as FQGNSA. The CDR3 runs to 15 residues. V shed 6 bases, J shed 1 base, and the junction held 8 bases outside the gene matches. The CDR3 here is CASRGRQGSQETQYF. The CDR3 DNA reads as TGTGCCAGCAGGGGGAGACAGGGTTCCCAAGAGACCCAGTACTTC.

The chain carries TRBV4-2 and TRBJ2-2, with 7 positions matching TRBD2. The CDR3 is 16 amino acids. Trimming cost V 2 bases and J 4 bases; bases outside gene matches: 7. Germline V gene lookup returns CDR1 LGHNA and CDR2 YNFKEQ. The CDR3 DNA is TGTGCCAGCAGCCAACGGGGCGGGGGACTCACCGGGGAGCTGTTTTTT. Amino acid sequence: CASSQRGGGLTGELFF.

The table lists this clonotype with many counts. The CDR3 loop is CASSPQGGGYTF. CDR3 bases: TGTGCCAGCAGCCCACAGGGAGGAGGCTACACCTTC. V usage is TRBV6-5 and J usage is TRBJ1-2; possible D gene TRBD1, 6 bases. V lost 6 bases to trimming and J lost 8 bases, with 13 bases between them. This CDR3 contains 12 residues. Germline loops: CDR1 MNHEY, CDR2 SVGAGI.

This chain links TRBV20-1 with TRBJ2-7; 7 bases align to TRBD1. The CDR3 spans 13 residues. V was pared by 4 bases and J by 7 bases, with 10 bases of the junction left unmatched. Germline assignment: CDR1 DFQATT and CDR2 SNEGSKA (reference sequence). The CDR3 DNA is TGCAGTGCTACCCCGGGACAGCTGGGGGAGCAGTACTTC. It is translated as CSATPGQLGEQYF.

This clonotype was detected only a few times. The V call is TRBV7-2, the J call TRBJ2-5, with TRBD2 matching over 7 bases. The CDR3 loop spans 13 amino acids. V shed 5 bases and J 5 bases; nucleotides not matched to a gene: 5. Germline V lookup: CDR1 SGHTA, CDR2 FQGNSA. The CDR3 coding sequence is TGTGCCAGCAGCCCGGACGGGAGGGAGACCCAGTACTTC. Amino acids: CASSPDGRETQYF.

The chain employs TRBV9 and TRBJ2-5, with 7 bases lining up with TRBD2. The CDR3 contains 17 residues. CDR1 and CDR2 from the germline V gene are SGDLS and YYNGEE. V was pared by 3 bases and J by 5 bases, with 16 bases of the junction left unmatched. This CDR3 is CASSAGRGSPYPETQYF. Written as DNA, the CDR3 is TGTGCCAGCAGCGCCGGGCGGGGGTCCCCTTACCCGGAGACCCAGTACTTC.

This clonotype was detected a few times. This chain links TRBV12-3 or TRBV12-4 with TRBJ1-5; D remains unclear. Trimming shortened V by 6 bases and J by 1 base, and 10 bases separated the two germline ends. This CDR3 region has 14 residues. CDR3 DNA sequence: TGTGCCAGCAGCCCTAGCGTAAGCAATCAGCCCCAGCATTTT. Its translation is CASSPSVSNQPQHF.

The CDR3: CATSRVSDPRRFF. The CDR3 nucleotides read TGTGCCACCAGCAGAGTATCGGACCCTAGGCGGTTCTTC. The chain couples TRBV15 to TRBJ2-1; D not certain. CDR1 is LNHNV, CDR2 YYDKDF, per germline (reference sequence). The CDR3 extends over 13 amino acids. The V end was cut by 1 base, the J end by 15 bases, with 16 bases between.

The sample holds a few counts of this clonotype. The gene calls are TRBV20-1 and TRBJ2-3; 11 bases are shared with TRBD2. Germline loops: CDR1 DFQATT, CDR2 SNEGSKA (reference sequence). The length of the CDR3 is 14 residues. V was pared by 6 bases and J by 3 bases, with 5 bases of the junction left unmatched. CDR3 loop: CSARLAGPTDTQYF. The CDR3 coding sequence is TGCAGTGCCCGACTAGCGGGGCCAACAGATACGCAGTATTTT.

The V and J genes are TRBV5-1 and TRBJ2-3; 7 nucleotides line up with TRBD1. This CDR3 has 14 residues. Germline assignment: CDR1 SGHRS and CDR2 YFSETQ. Unmatched junction bases numbered 5, after V lost 7 bases and J lost 0 bases. CDR3 region: CASAPGQSTDTQYF. The CDR3 DNA is TGCGCCAGCGCCCCGGGACAGAGCACAGATACGCAGTATTTT.

This clonotype was detected many times. The chain joins TRBV12-3 or TRBV12-4 to TRBJ2-5, with D tentatively TRBD1 or TRBD2 (5 bases each). Trimming removed 3 bases from V and 1 base from J, with 15 bases in between. The length of the CDR3 is 16 residues. Here the CDR3 reads CASSFTLFGGQETQYF. The CDR3 DNA is TGTGCCAGCAGTTTCACCCTTTTTGGGGGCCAAGAGACCCAGTACTTC.

This clonotype has more than one count but fewer than ten. The DNA of the CDR3 is TGTGCCAGCAGCCTTCGGGGCTCCGGGGAGCTGTTTTTT. Translated: CASSLRGSGELFF. The chain uses TRBV3-1 and TRBJ2-2, with D perhaps matching TRBD1 or TRBD2 (5 bases each). The V gene lost 4 bases and the J gene lost 6 bases, with 9 bases spanning the gap. Germline-derived CDR1 and CDR2 are LGHDT and YNNKEL (reference sequence). The CDR3 spans 13 residues.

The V call is TRBV5-1, the J call TRBJ2-5; 7 bases fit TRBD2. The CDR3 loop spans 15 amino acids. Germline V gene lookup returns CDR1 SGHRS and CDR2 YFSETQ. Trimming took 3 bases from V and 5 from J; bases not matched to a gene: 10. DNA of the CDR3: TGCGCCAGCAGCTCCCCGGGACTAATCGAGGAGACCCAGTACTTC. This encodes CASSSPGLIEETQYF. The whole variable domain, filled in from reference TRBV5-1 and TRBJ2-5, reads KAGVTQTPRYLIKTRGQQVTLSCSPISGHRSVSWYQQTPGQGLQFLFEYFSETQRNKGNFPGRFSGRQFSNSRSEMNVSTLELGDSALYLCASSSPGLIEETQYFGPGTRLLVL.

The chain joins TRBV30 to TRBJ1-3; unclear D gene. V lost 5 bases and J 0 bases, leaving 8 bases between the germline ends. The CDR3 sequence is 13 residues long. Germline CDR1 is GTSNPN and CDR2 is SVGIG (reference sequence). The CDR3 DNA sequence: TGTGCCTGGGATACCTCCTCTGGAAACACCATATATTTT. Residues: CAWDTSSGNTIYF.

There are a few counts of this clonotype. The chain joins TRBV12-3 or TRBV12-4 to TRBJ2-7, with a possible D match to TRBD1 (5 bases). V was shortened by 5 bases and J by 0 bases, with 17 bases between the two germline ends. CDR3 length: 16 residues. CDR3 region: CASSHSRRVTSYEQYF. CDR3 sequence (DNA): TGTGCCAGCAGTCACTCCCGCAGGGTGACCTCCTACGAGCAGTACTTC.

The J gene is TRBJ2-1, the V gene TRBV5-1; 11 bases align to TRBD2. The trim removed 3 bases at V and 5 bases at J, leaving 7 bases unmatched. The CDR3 loop spans 16 amino acids. From germline, CDR1 is SGHRS and CDR2 YFSETQ. The chain's CDR3 is CASSWGLAAPDNEQFF. CDR3 sequence (DNA): TGCGCCAGCAGCTGGGGACTAGCGGCACCCGACAATGAGCAGTTCTTC.

The gene calls are TRBV12-5 and TRBJ1-5; TRBD1 might be the D (5 bases). Germline V gives CDR1 LGHNT, CDR2 FRNRAP. The CDR3 is made up of 14 amino acids. V lost 3 bases and J lost 6, with 12 bases in between. The CDR3 DNA follows: TGTGCTAGTGGTTTTAAAGGGGCGGTTCAGCCCCAGCATTTT. Translated, it gives CASGFKGAVQPQHF.

This chain links TRBV29-1 with TRBJ1-2; 12 bases map to TRBD1. Germline values: CDR1 SQVTM, CDR2 ANQGSEA. The V gene end was trimmed by 5 bases and the J gene end by 8 bases; junction bases not matched to a gene: 9. The CDR3 sequence is 14 residues long. The chain's CDR3 is CSVNRDRGQKGYTF. The CDR3 region has the DNA TGCAGCGTTAACCGGGACAGGGGGCAAAAAGGCTACACCTTC. The whole variable domain, remainder taken from reference TRBV29-1 and TRBJ1-2, is SAVISQKPSRDICQRGTSLTIQCQVDSQVTMMFWYRQQPGQSLTLIATANQGSEATYESGFVIDKFPISRPNLTFSTLTVSNMSPEDSSIYLCSVNRDRGQKGYTFGSGTRLTVV.